Shown below are 28 T cell receptor beta chains from a single sample sequenced in a study of CD8 T cells in Susac syndrome. The RNA input was about 0.45 to 1 ug, and it was reverse transcribed with random hexamers. In TCRdb, the immunoSEQ multiplex PCR reads were re-called with MiXCR into one record per CDR3 protein. Of approximately 150,000 distinct CDR3 sequences in the sample, 94% were seen once. The sequencing sample was made of CD4+ T cells from PBMCs. The receptors here all came from a human donor in good health.

This clonotype came up once. The DNA for the CDR3 is TGTGCCAGTAGGAAGGCATATAGCAATCAGCCCCAGCATTTT. Translation gives CASRKAYSNQPQHF. The V gene is TRBV19, the J gene TRBJ1-5, with D unresolved. Germline CDR1 reads LNHDA; CDR2 reads SQIVND (reference sequence). The V gene lost 6 bases and the J gene lost 0 bases, with 9 bases spanning the gap. The CDR3 spans 14 residues.

The chain uses TRBV5-1 and TRBJ2-3; D is possibly TRBD2 (7 bases). The CDR3 is made up of 13 amino acids. Germline CDR1 reads SGHRS; CDR2 reads YFSETQ. Trimming removed 2 bases from V and 11 bases from J, with 15 bases in between. CDR3 residues: CASSFHGEGEQYF. CDR3 DNA: TGCGCCAGCAGCTTCCACGGGGAGGGGGAGCAGTATTTT.

In this sample, this clonotype turned up once. The rearrangement joins TRBV12-3 or TRBV12-4 to TRBJ1-1, with a weak D call TRBD1 (5 bases). CDR3 size: 13 residues. Trimming removed 3 bases at V and 6 bases at J, with 11 bases between. The CDR3 DNA reads as TGTGCCAGCAGTTTGGTTTGGGGGGCTGAAGCTTTCTTT. Its translation is CASSLVWGAEAFF.

The chain recombines TRBV30 with TRBJ1-1; D is ambiguous. The CDR3 length is 11 residues. V was trimmed by 5 bases and J by 12 bases, leaving 16 bases between them. Per the germline V gene, CDR1 is GTSNPN and CDR2 is SVGIG (reference sequence). The CDR3 DNA reads TGTGCCTGGGCTCTGGGAGGCTGGACTTTCTTT. As protein: CAWALGGWTFF.

The chain recombines TRBV7-2 with TRBJ2-6; a weak D match, TRBD1 (5 bases). The V end was cut by 5 bases, the J end by 3 bases, with 11 bases between. The CDR3 covers 15 residues. The germline CDR1 and CDR2 sequences are SGHTA and FQGNSA. The CDR3 loop is CASSPRVIGANVLTF. The DNA of the CDR3 is TGTGCCAGCAGCCCCAGGGTTATTGGGGCCAACGTCCTGACTTTC.

The genes are TRBV28 and TRBJ2-6, with TRBD1 matching over 9 bases. Germline V gene lookup returns CDR1 MDHEN and CDR2 SYDVKM. The CDR3 contains 17 residues. The trim removed 6 bases at V and 3 bases at J, leaving 9 bases unmatched. The CDR3 DNA is TGTGCCAGCAGAACCGCCGGGACAGGGTTTGGGGCCAACGTCCTGACTTTC. This encodes CASRTAGTGFGANVLTF.

This rearrangement joins TRBV29-1 to TRBJ1-2; D unresolved. CDR1 and CDR2 (germline): SQVTM, ANQGSEA. V was pared by 3 bases and J by 8 bases, with 13 bases between. The CDR3 runs 12 residues. CDR3 in amino acids: CSVDLGGRGYTF. The CDR3 nucleotides are TGCAGCGTTGATTTGGGAGGTAGGGGCTACACCTTC.

V is TRBV5-4 and J is TRBJ2-6; D call uncertain. Germline V gives CDR1 SGHNT, CDR2 YYREEE (reference sequence). The CDR3 has 16 residues. V was trimmed by 0 bases and J by 0 bases, leaving 7 bases between them. Here the CDR3 reads CASSLDVLSGANVLTF. The CDR3 bases are TGTGCCAGCAGCTTGGATGTACTCTCTGGGGCCAACGTCCTGACTTTC.

This chain joins TRBV10-3 and TRBJ1-2; D is possibly TRBD1 (6 bases). Germline assignment: CDR1 ENHRY and CDR2 SYGVKD. Trimming left V 0 bases short and J 8 bases short, with 16 bases between. This CDR3 is 15 amino acids long. Here the CDR3 DNA reads TGTGCCATCAGTGAGTCGGGTCGGGGGGCGCTCGGCTACACCTTC. This gives the protein CAISESGRGALGYTF.

This chain connects TRBV20-1 to TRBJ2-6; D is perhaps TRBD1 (6 bases). This CDR3 comprises 16 residues. The germline V and J ends were trimmed by 1 base and 0 bases, with 10 bases remaining between them. Per the germline V gene, CDR1 is DFQATT and CDR2 is SNEGSKA (reference sequence). The CDR3 loop reads CSARGQDSSGANVLTF. Here the CDR3 DNA reads TGCAGTGCTAGAGGACAGGATTCCTCTGGGGCCAACGTCCTGACTTTC.

This clonotype has only one observation. The V gene is TRBV5-1, the J gene TRBJ2-1, with TRBD2 identical over 8 bases. The V gene's germline CDR1 is SGHRS and CDR2 YFSETQ. After removal of 1 base from V and 9 bases from J, the junction contained 9 bases not matched to a gene. The CDR3 contains 15 residues. CDR3 DNA: TGCGCCAGCAGCTTGTTGGGCGGGAGGAATAGTGAGCAGTTCTTC. It specifies CASSLLGGRNSEQFF.

This clonotype occurred once. V is TRBV5-1 and J is TRBJ2-7; D possibly corresponds to TRBD2 (6 bases). The CDR3 is made up of 17 amino acids. Germline lookup yields CDR1 SGHRS and CDR2 YFSETQ. Trimming took 0 bases from V and 3 from J, leaving 19 bases between them. The CDR3 protein is CASSLGLPGLKNYEQYF. CDR3 in DNA: TGCGCCAGCAGCTTGGGGCTACCGGGACTGAAGAACTACGAGCAGTACTTC.

The chain links TRBV20-1 to TRBJ2-7, with 12 bases matching TRBD2. The CDR3 length is 14 residues. Trimming at V came to 1 base and at J to 5 bases, leaving 3 bases not matched to a gene. CDR1 is DFQATT, CDR2 SNEGSKA, per germline (reference sequence). CDR3 nucleotides: TGCAGTGCTAGAGGACTAGCGGGAGACCACGAGCAGTACTTC. It yields the protein CSARGLAGDHEQYF.

This chain uses TRBV6-4 with TRBJ2-5; D assignment may be TRBD1 or TRBD2 (5 bases each). The V end was cut by 5 bases, the J end by 2 bases, with 15 bases between. The CDR3 extends over 15 amino acids. CDR1 and CDR2 (germline): MRHNA, SNTAGT. The CDR3 protein is CASSTPDWGQETQYF. The CDR3 DNA is TGTGCCAGCAGTACCCCGGACTGGGGGCAAGAGACCCAGTACTTC.

The chain joins TRBV19 to TRBJ1-2; 8 nucleotides align to TRBD1. V shed 5 bases and J 4 bases; nucleotides not matched to a gene: 9. Germline V CDR1 and CDR2: LNHDA, SQIVND (reference sequence). The CDR3 contains 15 residues. The CDR3 DNA is TGTGCCAGTAGTTCTACTGCAGGGGGCACCTATGGCTACACCTTC. Translated, it gives CASSSTAGGTYGYTF.

This chain uses TRBV4-1 with TRBJ2-6; 10 positions agree with TRBD1. The V gene's germline CDR1 is MGHRA and CDR2 YSYEKL. CDR3 size: 17 residues. The J segment lost 2 bases and the V segment lost 1 base, leaving 2 bases of the junction unmatched. The CDR3 sequence: CASSQGQGAPGANVLTF. As DNA, the CDR3 is TGCGCCAGCAGCCAAGGACAGGGGGCGCCTGGGGCCAACGTCCTGACTTTC.

V is TRBV27 and J is TRBJ1-2, with 7 bases matching TRBD1. This CDR3 is 15 amino acids long. Germline V CDR1 and CDR2: MNHEY, SMNVEV (reference sequence). J lost 8 bases, V lost 2 bases, and 11 bases had no gene match. CDR3 sequence (DNA): TGTGCCAGCAGTTTAGATGTGACAGGGCGGCGGGGCTACACCTTC. It encodes CASSLDVTGRRGYTF.

This chain joins TRBV5-1 and TRBJ1-2, with D unclear. V lost 0 bases, J lost 4 bases, and 7 bases lay in between. The CDR3 is 13 residues long. Germline CDR1 is SGHRS and CDR2 is YFSETQ. The CDR3 region is CASSLDATYGYTF. As DNA, the CDR3 is TGCGCCAGCAGCTTGGACGCCACCTATGGCTACACCTTC.

This rearrangement joins TRBV19 to TRBJ2-7, with TRBD2 identical over 12 bases. The V gene's germline CDR1 is LNHDA and CDR2 SQIVND (reference sequence). This CDR3 spans 18 amino acids. With 6 bases clipped from V and 3 bases from J, the junction kept 15 bases outside the gene matches. This CDR3 reads CASSHIPGLAGLNYEQYF. For the CDR3, the DNA is TGTGCCAGTAGCCACATTCCGGGACTAGCGGGTCTCAACTACGAGCAGTACTTC.

The chain employs TRBV2 and TRBJ1-1; TRBD1 matches 10 bases. This CDR3 region has 14 residues. The junction had 4 bases not matched to a gene; V was cut back by 4 bases and J by 5 bases. Germline V CDR1 and CDR2: SNHLY, FYNNEI. The chain's CDR3 is CASSGQGARTEAFF. Written as DNA, the CDR3 is TGTGCCAGCAGTGGACAGGGGGCGCGGACTGAAGCTTTCTTT.

The V gene is TRBV20-1, the J gene TRBJ2-4; tentatively, D is TRBD1 or TRBD2 (5 bases each). V lost 6 bases to trimming and J lost 8 bases, with 20 bases between them. Germline V lookup: CDR1 DFQATT, CDR2 SNEGSKA (reference sequence). The CDR3 is 14 residues long. The DNA for the CDR3 is TGCAGTGCAACCTTCGGGGCCCCTTGGGACATTCAGTACTTC. This encodes CSATFGAPWDIQYF.

CDR3 sequence reads: CAWSEQGLRYF. CDR3 nucleotide sequence: TGTGCCTGGAGCGAACAGGGGCTTCGGTACTTC. The chain carries TRBV30 and TRBJ2-4; 7 bases align to TRBD1. CDR3 length: 11 residues. The V and J ends lost 3 bases and 15 bases, in that order; junction bases with no gene match: 8. CDR1 and CDR2 from the germline V gene are GTSNPN and SVGIG (reference sequence).

The chain combines TRBV28 with TRBJ2-1, with 10 bases aligning to TRBD1. After removal of 7 bases from V and 5 bases from J, the junction contained 11 bases not matched to a gene. The CDR3 is 16 residues long. Germline V gene data show CDR1 as MDHEN and CDR2 as SYDVKM. The CDR3: CASNFAGTGVHNEQFF. In DNA form, the CDR3 reads TGTGCCAGCAATTTCGCCGGGACAGGGGTTCACAATGAGCAGTTCTTC.

The chain is built from TRBV20-1 and TRBJ2-1, with 7 bases identical to TRBD1. V lost 8 bases to trimming and J lost 7 bases; unmatched junction nucleotides: 14. Germline lookup yields CDR1 DFQATT and CDR2 SNEGSKA (reference sequence). The CDR3 runs to 14 residues. As DNA, the CDR3 is TGCAGTACAGACTCACAGGGGCGTGAAAATGAGCAGTTCTTC. This gives the protein CSTDSQGRENEQFF.

This chain links TRBV7-8 with TRBJ1-2; no clear D. Trimming left V 2 bases short and J 1 base short, with 8 bases between. CDR1 is SGHVS, CDR2 FQNEAQ, per germline. The CDR3 contains 14 residues. This CDR3 reads CASSLSEVNYGYTF. The CDR3 DNA follows: TGTGCCAGCAGCTTATCCGAGGTTAACTATGGCTACACCTTC.

V gene TRBV10-1 combines with J gene TRBJ2-5; weak D call: TRBD2 (7 bases). Germline V CDR1 and CDR2: WNHNN, SYGVQD (reference sequence). The CDR3 extends over 13 amino acids. Trimming pared 6 bases from V and 4 bases from J, leaving 12 bases between. The CDR3: CASRRGAGETQYF. CDR3 coding DNA: TGCGCCAGCAGACGGGGGGCCGGAGAGACCCAGTACTTC.

This rearrangement joins TRBV20-1 to TRBJ2-7; 10 bases agree with TRBD2. J gave up 4 bases and V 3 bases, and 9 bases lay outside the gene matches. The germline gives CDR1 DFQATT, CDR2 SNEGSKA (reference sequence). The CDR3 runs 15 residues. CDR3 region: CSASRPSGRGYEQYF. CDR3 bases: TGCAGTGCTAGTCGTCCTAGCGGGAGAGGATACGAGCAGTACTTC.

The rearrangement links TRBV4-2 to TRBJ2-7; a possible D gene is TRBD2 (6 bases). The CDR3 is 13 residues long. V was clipped by 6 bases and J by 5 bases, with 14 bases between them. Germline loops: CDR1 LGHNA, CDR2 YNFKEQ. The CDR3 reads CASSLGSFNEQYF. In DNA, the CDR3 is TGTGCCAGCAGTCTCGGGAGTTTCAACGAGCAGTACTTC.